The 19 T cell receptor beta chains below all came from one sample that was sequenced in a study of T cells expressing NK-cell markers (dated by TCRdb to about 2020). The library was built by means of 5' RACE. The reads were generated on an Illumina HiSeq 2000. TCRdb reprocessed the raw reads; every CDR3 protein sequence is a single record, and DNA is not supplied. For this sample, the table gives about 550,000 distinct CDR3 sequences. The ten largest clones take up about 3.6% of the sample. Material for sequencing was blood T cells: a sorted CD56 or NKG2C T cell subset, CD4+ or CD8+ T cells, or bulk PBMC T cells (not recorded which). The source is a man aged 18-30 years in good health. Donor details come from another sample of the same person, matched by shared clones.

The genes are TRBV21-1 and TRBJ2-7. TRBV21-1 has pseudogene status. The CDR3 is made up of 13 amino acids. The CDR3 loop reads CASSTDPDYEQYF.

The chain has TRBV5-1 and TRBJ2-2; TCRdb calls TRBD2, which cannot be checked without DNA. Germline assignment: CDR1 SGHRS and CDR2 YFSETQ. This CDR3 region has 18 residues. The CDR3 here is CASSLGLAGGQITGELFF.

The chain has TRBV12-3 or TRBV12-4 and TRBJ2-1; there is no DNA to check the TCRdb D call of TRBD2. The CDR3 is made up of 16 amino acids. CDR3 region: CASSFILAEGGNEQFF.

Here the CDR3 reads CAISESTGGDTQYF. The J gene is TRBJ2-3, the V gene TRBV10-3; TCRdb reports TRBD1, a call that lacks DNA to check it against. The length of the CDR3 is 14 residues. CDR1 and CDR2 from the germline V gene are ENHRY and SYGVKD.

The V gene is TRBV20-1, the J gene TRBJ2-1; checking the TCRdb D call of TRBD2 is not possible without DNA. The germline V gene encodes CDR1 DFQATT and CDR2 SNEGSKA (reference sequence). The CDR3 has 18 residues. The CDR3 is CSARDRLAGGPPYNEQFF.

The rearrangement links TRBV4-2 to TRBJ1-2. The germline V gene encodes CDR1 LGHNA and CDR2 YNFKEQ. The CDR3 loop spans 15 amino acids. The CDR3: CASSQDMGEDYGYTF.

The CDR3 reads CASSLSSGSLSYNEQFF. This chain joins TRBV7-2 and TRBJ2-1; the D call of TRBD2 rests on TCRdb alone, since no DNA is present to check it. The length of the CDR3 is 17 residues. Germline values: CDR1 SGHTA, CDR2 FQGNSA.

This rearrangement joins TRBV6-1 to TRBJ2-5; without DNA, the TCRdb call of TRBD1 cannot be checked. In germline, CDR1 is MNHNS, CDR2 SASEGT. There are 15 residues in the CDR3. CDR3 in amino acids: CASSQGQYLTETQYF.

J is TRBJ2-2 and V is TRBV4-1; TCRdb outputs TRBD2, but without DNA this stays unchecked. This CDR3 spans 19 amino acids. Germline V gene sequence: CDR1 MGHRA, CDR2 YSYEKL. This CDR3 is CASSQDRASDRTNTGELFF.

The chain carries TRBV5-1 and TRBJ1-6; absent DNA, TCRdb's TRBD1 call cannot be checked. The CDR3 extends over 15 amino acids. Germline CDR1 reads SGHRS; CDR2 reads YFSETQ. The CDR3 sequence is CASSRREVGNSPLHF.

The chain combines TRBV4-2 with TRBJ1-3. Germline V gene data show CDR1 as LGHNA and CDR2 as YNFKEQ. The CDR3 extends over 17 amino acids. Here the CDR3 reads CASSQDGQWGSGNTIYF.

This CDR3 reads CASSQVQDEQFF. The chain is built from TRBV4-2 and TRBJ2-1. The CDR3 spans 12 residues. Germline values: CDR1 LGHNA, CDR2 YNFKEQ.

This sequence joins TRBV12-3 or TRBV12-4 and TRBJ1-3; checking the TCRdb D call of TRBD1 is not possible without DNA. The CDR3 contains 15 residues. The CDR3 loop is CASSRGQHSGNTIYF.

The rearrangement links TRBV28 to TRBJ1-1; checking the TCRdb D call of TRBD1 is not possible without DNA. This CDR3 region has 14 residues. Germline CDR1 MDHEN, CDR2 SYDVKM. This CDR3 reads CASSPRNPGTEAFF.

This chain connects TRBV11-2 to TRBJ1-1. The length of the CDR3 is 14 residues. CDR1 SGHAT and CDR2 FQNNGV come from the germline V gene. This chain's CDR3 is CASSLTYGNTEAFF.

This sequence joins TRBV4-1 and TRBJ1-3; TCRdb outputs TRBD1, but without DNA this stays unchecked. CDR1 is MGHRA and CDR2 is YSYEKL in the germline V gene. This CDR3 is built from 16 residues. This chain's CDR3 is CASSQAGGNLGNTIYF.

The V call is TRBV27, the J call TRBJ1-2; TCRdb's D gene call, TRBD1, goes unchecked for lack of DNA. The CDR3 extends over 13 amino acids. From germline, CDR1 is MNHEY and CDR2 SMNVEV (reference sequence). CDR3 amino acids: CASRSGYDYGYTF.

The chain joins TRBV2 to TRBJ2-7; TCRdb selects TRBD2, and the lack of DNA leaves this call unchecked. Germline V CDR1 and CDR2: SNHLY, FYNNEI. CDR3 length: 15 amino acids. The CDR3 reads CASRPPGLAPREQYF.

This chain joins TRBV29-1 and TRBJ2-7; the D gene TCRdb calls, TRBD1, cannot be checked with no DNA. This CDR3 contains 16 residues. Germline V gene lookup returns CDR1 SQVTM and CDR2 ANQGSEA. CDR3 in amino acids: CSVVGLEDRDPYEQYF.